This entry lists 16 T cell receptor beta chains sequenced from one sample in a study of CXCR3-negative and CXCR3-positive naive CD8 T cells. Each TRB cDNA library was prepared by 5' RACE (with UMI labels). TCRdb re-called the 5' RACE reads, yielding one record per CDR3 amino acid sequence without DNA. The repertoire table contains fewer than 55,000 distinct CDR3 sequences. Sequencing was carried out using naive CXCR3- CD8+ T cells from blood. The subset: CD45RO-CCR7+CD27+CD95- naive CD8+ T cells lacking CXCR3 (TNR3-). Receptors originate from a human donor in good health. Some clones in this sample may be carry-over from other donors' samples.

The rearrangement links TRBV24-1 to TRBJ2-3; with no DNA, the TCRdb D assignment of TRBD1 cannot be verified. Looked up from germline, CDR1 is KGHDR and CDR2 is SFDVKD. CDR3 length equals 14 residues. The chain's CDR3 is CATSDLAPTDTQYF.

The chain links TRBV7-8 to TRBJ2-3; the TRBD1 assignment by TCRdb is unverifiable without DNA. CDR3 size: 18 residues. Per germline, CDR1 SGHVS and CDR2 FQNEAQ. The CDR3 spells CASSLRETAGAATDTQYF.

The J gene is TRBJ2-7, the V gene TRBV20-1. Per the germline V gene, CDR1 is DFQATT and CDR2 is SNEGSKA (reference sequence). This CDR3 has 15 amino acids. The CDR3 is CSARKPSGDFYEQYF.

The CDR3 region is CASSPGQGRGYTF. This chain joins TRBV12-3 or TRBV12-4 and TRBJ1-2; the D call from TCRdb, TRBD1, cannot be confirmed without DNA. The CDR3 totals 13 residues.

The V and J genes are TRBV7-6 and TRBJ1-1; TCRdb designates TRBD1, a call that cannot be tested without DNA. CDR1 and CDR2 (germline): SGHVS, FNYEAQ. CDR3 length: 12 residues. The CDR3 protein is CASSSGQPEAFF. Based on the CDR3 plus reference TRBV7-6 and TRBJ1-1, the full variable domain is GAGVSQSPRYKVTKRGQDVALRCDPISGHVSLYWYRQALGQGPEFLTYFNYEAQQDKSGLPNDRFSAERPEGSISTLTIQRTEQRDSAMYRCASSSGQPEAFFGQGTRLTVV.

The chain is built from TRBV6-5 and TRBJ1-2; the D call from TCRdb, TRBD1, cannot be confirmed without DNA. CDR1 MNHEY and CDR2 SVGAGI come from the germline V gene. This CDR3 spans 13 amino acids. The CDR3 loop is CASSAPGPRGYTF.

The chain recombines TRBV29-1 with TRBJ1-1; no DNA is available, so the TRBD1 call from TCRdb remains unchecked. Germline V CDR1 and CDR2: SQVTM, ANQGSEA. This CDR3 is 13 amino acids long. Here the CDR3 reads CSVQGASDTEAFF.

This chain uses TRBV7-9 with TRBJ2-7; TCRdb indicates TRBD1, and absent DNA this call remains unverified. CDR3 length equals 14 residues. Germline-derived CDR1 and CDR2 are SEHNR and FQNEAQ (reference sequence). The CDR3 loop is CASTPQGGNYEQYF.

The rearrangement uses TRBV12-3 or TRBV12-4 and TRBJ2-7; TCRdb outputs TRBD1, but without DNA this stays unchecked. CDR3 length equals 12 residues. CDR3 protein: CASSFGGYEQYF.

The chain uses TRBV12-3 or TRBV12-4 and TRBJ2-1; the D call of TRBD2 rests on TCRdb alone, since no DNA is present to check it. CDR3 size: 16 residues. CDR3 loop: CASSSRRLAGNNEQFF.

V usage is TRBV7-8 and J usage is TRBJ2-1; TCRdb's assignment of TRBD2 cannot be checked, as there is no DNA. Germline V gene lookup returns CDR1 SGHVS and CDR2 FQNEAQ. CDR3 size: 19 residues. The CDR3 protein is CASSFPLTPSSGGGGEQFF.

The chain combines TRBV20-1 with TRBJ2-1; TCRdb proposes TRBD1, but this gene call is untestable without DNA. Germline CDR1 reads DFQATT; CDR2 reads SNEGSKA (reference sequence). CDR3 size: 17 residues. CDR3 loop: CSAKSSSGGPSYNEQFF.

This rearrangement joins TRBV20-1 to TRBJ2-7. Germline V CDR1 and CDR2: DFQATT, SNEGSKA (reference sequence). The CDR3 extends over 12 amino acids. The CDR3: CNAWASSYEQYF.

The chain joins TRBV11-2 to TRBJ2-5; there is no DNA to check the TCRdb D call of TRBD2. This CDR3 has 18 residues. The germline V gene encodes CDR1 SGHAT and CDR2 FQNNGV. The CDR3 is CASSLGVVGLGTGETQYF.

CDR3 protein: CASSKGGEYEQCF. The chain has TRBV21-1 and TRBJ2-7; the TRBD1 assignment by TCRdb is unverifiable without DNA. TRBV21-1 is described as a pseudogene. The CDR3 is made up of 13 amino acids.

This rearrangement joins TRBV5-1 to TRBJ2-1; TCRdb calls TRBD1, which cannot be checked without DNA. Germline V gene lookup returns CDR1 SGHRS and CDR2 YFSETQ. The CDR3 totals 15 residues. The CDR3 loop is CASSLSGTGMNEQFF.